The 19 T cell receptor beta chains in this list originate from one sample, sequenced in a study of blood T cell repertoires in COVID-19. Sequenced by immunoSEQ multiplex PCR; TCRdb stores in-frame clones only, minus some. The sample records some 200,000 clones, approximately 78% being singletons. The sequencing sample was made of peripheral blood. These receptors originate from an older woman with COVID-19, enrolled during active disease.

The gene calls are TRBV28 and TRBJ2-7; the match to TRBD2 covers 11 bases. The CDR3 totals 15 residues. Germline CDR1 MDHEN, CDR2 SYDVKM. V lost 6 bases to trimming and J lost 1 base; unmatched junction nucleotides: 5. This CDR3 is CASRAIAGGSYEQYF. As DNA, the CDR3 is TGTGCCAGCAGGGCAATAGCGGGAGGGTCCTACGAGCAGTACTTC.

This clone appeared many times. This rearrangement joins TRBV5-4 to TRBJ1-3; unclear D gene. The V end lost 3 bases, the J end lost 0 bases, and 13 bases lay between the germline ends. The CDR3 has 16 residues. From germline, CDR1 is SGHNT and CDR2 YYREEE (reference sequence). The CDR3 nucleotides read TGTGCCAGCAGCTCCCCAGGTCTCCGCTCTGGAAACACCATATATTTT. Translated: CASSSPGLRSGNTIYF. Filled out from reference TRBV5-4 and TRBJ1-3, the complete variable domain reads ETGVTQSPTHLIKTRGQQVTLRCSSQSGHNTVSWYQQALGQGPQFIFQYYREEENGRGNFPPRFSGLQFPNYSSELNVNALELDDSALYLCASSSPGLRSGNTIYFGEGSWLTVV.

The chain recombines TRBV7-2 with TRBJ2-2; 7 bases agree with TRBD1. Looked up from germline, CDR1 is SGHTA and CDR2 is FQGNSA. Trimming cost V 4 bases and J 3 bases; bases outside gene matches: 5. The CDR3 totals 15 residues. CDR3 loop: CASSSTGPYTGELFF. Here the CDR3 DNA reads TGTGCCAGCAGCTCGACAGGGCCCTACACCGGGGAGCTGTTTTTT.

V gene TRBV6-2 or TRBV6-3 combines with J gene TRBJ2-2, with TRBD2 as a possible D gene (7 bases). CDR1 and CDR2 from the germline V gene are MNHEY and SVGEGT. The CDR3 is 16 residues long. Trimming removed 6 bases at V and 6 bases at J, with 20 bases between. The CDR3 DNA is TGTGCCAGCAGCACTAGAGGGGGGGGCGCGGCCGGGGAGCTGTTTTTT. Protein: CASSTRGGGAAGELFF.

The chain has TRBV6-6 and TRBJ1-1; TRBD1 is a possible D gene (5 bases). Trimming cost V 0 bases and J 3 bases, with 11 bases left between them. The CDR3 covers 15 residues. Germline V gives CDR1 MNHNY, CDR2 SVGAGI (reference sequence). As DNA, the CDR3 is TGTGCCAGCAGTTACTCGGGCAGGGAGGACACTGAAGCTTTCTTT. Amino acid sequence: CASSYSGREDTEAFF.

The gene calls are TRBV18 and TRBJ2-5, with D perhaps matching TRBD2 (6 bases). The ends were cut back, 4 bases at V and 5 bases at J, with 11 bases in the middle. The CDR3 totals 13 residues. Germline V gene data show CDR1 as KGHSH and CDR2 as LQKENI. The DNA for the CDR3 is TGTGCCAGCTCACGTGGGAGCGGGGAGACCCAGTACTTC. Protein product: CASSRGSGETQYF.

In this sample, this clone turned up a few times. V usage is TRBV28 and J usage is TRBJ1-6, with D tentatively TRBD1 (5 bases). CDR1 is MDHEN and CDR2 is SYDVKM in the germline V gene. This CDR3 region has 14 residues. Between the trimmed V and J ends, which lost 3 bases and 7 bases, there was a span of 10 bases. The CDR3 protein is CASSFGGTNSPLHF. For the CDR3, the DNA is TGTGCCAGCAGTTTCGGCGGGACCAATTCACCCCTCCACTTT.

The rearrangement joins TRBV5-1 to TRBJ1-2, with D perhaps matching TRBD1 (6 bases). The CDR3 runs to 13 residues. With 2 bases removed from V and 7 bases from J, the gap between germline ends came to 12 bases. Germline lookup yields CDR1 SGHRS and CDR2 YFSETQ. CDR3 amino acids: CASSFGGGAGYTF. For the CDR3, the DNA is TGCGCCAGCAGCTTCGGAGGGGGGGCTGGCTACACCTTC. The whole variable domain, filled in from reference TRBV5-1 and TRBJ1-2, reads KAGVTQTPRYLIKTRGQQVTLSCSPISGHRSVSWYQQTPGQGLQFLFEYFSETQRNKGNFPGRFSGRQFSNSRSEMNVSTLELGDSALYLCASSFGGGAGYTFGSGTRLTVV.

This chain uses TRBV5-1 with TRBJ1-4; D might be TRBD1 (6 bases). The germline V gene has CDR1 SGHRS and CDR2 YFSETQ. The V end lost 4 bases, the J end lost 7 bases, and 17 bases lay between the germline ends. CDR3 length equals 15 residues. CDR3 coding DNA: TGCGCCAGCAGCATTAAGGGGGGGAGCAGTGAAAAACTGTTTTTT. Its translation is CASSIKGGSSEKLFF.

This chain links TRBV3-1 (or the pseudogene TRBV3-2) with TRBJ2-3, with D possibly TRBD2 on 5 matching bases. Trimming pared 10 bases from V and 3 bases from J, leaving 23 bases between. CDR3 length: 16 residues. Germline CDR1 and CDR2: LGHDT and YNNKEL (reference sequence). CDR3 loop: CATKGSLLGKTDTQYF. The CDR3, as DNA: TGTGCCACAAAAGGGTCATTACTAGGGAAAACAGATACGCAGTATTTT.

CDR3 nucleotides: TGCGCCAGCAGCTTGGCTGGGAGGGGAGAGACCCAGTACTTC. This codes for CASSLAGRGETQYF. The V gene is TRBV5-1, the J gene TRBJ2-5; 7 bases are a match to TRBD2. The germline V gene has CDR1 SGHRS and CDR2 YFSETQ. V was clipped by 0 bases and J by 4 bases; unmatched bases: 3. The CDR3 runs to 14 residues.

V usage is TRBV7-2 and J usage is TRBJ2-1, with a weak D call TRBD2 (5 bases). CDR1 and CDR2 from the germline V gene are SGHTA and FQGNSA. There are 13 residues in the CDR3. The ends were cut back, 10 bases at V and 2 bases at J, with 12 bases in the middle. In DNA, the CDR3 is TGTGCCACTCTCACCGGGACCTACAATGAGCAGTTCTTC. Translating gives CATLTGTYNEQFF. The full variable domain, its missing parts supplied by reference TRBV7-2 and TRBJ2-1, is GAGVSQSPSNKVTEKGKDVELRCDPISGHTALYWYRQSLGQGLEFLIYFQGNSAPDKSGLPSDRFSAERTGGSVSTLTIQRTQQEDSAVYLCATLTGTYNEQFFGPGTRLTVL.

This clone was seen only once. The chain employs TRBV24-1 and TRBJ1-6; 9 bases align to TRBD1. This CDR3 comprises 17 residues. The trim removed 10 bases at V and 7 bases at J, leaving 16 bases unmatched. Germline V gene data show CDR1 as KGHDR and CDR2 as SFDVKD. CDR3 residues: CATIRFSPGQGNSPLHF. CDR3 coding DNA: TGTGCCACTATCCGGTTCTCCCCGGGACAGGGAAATTCACCCCTCCACTTT.

This chain joins TRBV19 and TRBJ2-7, with 9 bases that match TRBD1. Germline CDR1 reads LNHDA; CDR2 reads SQIVND (reference sequence). The CDR3 is made up of 16 amino acids. Unmatched junction bases numbered 6, after V lost 1 base and J lost 2 bases. The CDR3: CASSIGTGQGTYEQYF. CDR3 nucleotides: TGTGCCAGTAGTATAGGAACGGGACAGGGTACCTACGAGCAGTACTTC.

The chain uses TRBV6-5 and TRBJ2-1; TRBD1 matches at 8 bases. This CDR3 contains 14 residues. The germline CDR1 and CDR2 sequences are MNHEY and SVGAGI. V shed 6 bases and J 9 bases; nucleotides not matched to a gene: 10. The CDR3: CASRHRDRNGEQFF. CDR3 nucleotides: TGTGCCAGCAGACACCGGGACAGGAATGGTGAGCAGTTCTTC.

The rearrangement links TRBV6-2 or TRBV6-3 to TRBJ1-2; weak D call: TRBD1 (6 bases). Germline assignment: CDR1 MNHEY and CDR2 SVGEGT. The CDR3 contains 13 residues. The V end was cut by 7 bases, the J end by 5 bases, with 14 bases between. CDR3 bases: TGTGCCAGCACCCCGGACAGATATTATGGCTACACCTTC. This translates into CASTPDRYYGYTF.

This chain connects TRBV27 to TRBJ2-7; D might be TRBD1 (5 bases). The V end lost 8 bases, the J end lost 4 bases, and 15 bases lay between the germline ends. Germline loops: CDR1 MNHEY, CDR2 SMNVEV (reference sequence). The CDR3 sequence is 13 residues long. This CDR3 is CASGWGVSYEQYF. The CDR3 bases are TGTGCCAGCGGGTGGGGCGTCAGTTACGAGCAGTACTTC.

The chain has TRBV6-6 and TRBJ1-1; 11 nucleotides align to TRBD1. The CDR3 totals 15 residues. Germline loops: CDR1 MNHNY, CDR2 SVGAGI (reference sequence). Unmatched junction bases numbered 3, after V lost 3 bases and J lost 3 bases. The CDR3 DNA sequence: TGTGCCAGCAGTTATCCGGACAGGGGGCACACTGAAGCTTTCTTT. Translated, it gives CASSYPDRGHTEAFF.

The rearrangement links TRBV30 to TRBJ2-2; 10 positions match TRBD2. The CDR3 contains 15 residues. Trimming cost V 2 bases and J 6 bases; bases outside gene matches: 6. Per germline, CDR1 GTSNPN and CDR2 SVGIG (reference sequence). CDR3 nucleotides: TGTGCCTGGAGTACACGGACTAGCGGTTCCGGGGAGCTGTTTTTT. Amino acid sequence: CAWSTRTSGSGELFF.